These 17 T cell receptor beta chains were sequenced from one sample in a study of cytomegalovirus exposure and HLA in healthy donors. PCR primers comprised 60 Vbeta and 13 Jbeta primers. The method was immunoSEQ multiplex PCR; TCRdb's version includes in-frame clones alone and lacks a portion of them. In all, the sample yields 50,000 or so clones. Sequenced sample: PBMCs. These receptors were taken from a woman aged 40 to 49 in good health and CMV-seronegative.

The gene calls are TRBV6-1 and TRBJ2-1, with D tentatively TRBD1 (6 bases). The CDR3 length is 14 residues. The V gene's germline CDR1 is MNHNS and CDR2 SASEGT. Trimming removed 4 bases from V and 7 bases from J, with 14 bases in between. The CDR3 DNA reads TGTGCCAGCAGTGTGCTGGGGGCGAGTAATGAGCAGTTCTTC. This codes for CASSVLGASNEQFF.

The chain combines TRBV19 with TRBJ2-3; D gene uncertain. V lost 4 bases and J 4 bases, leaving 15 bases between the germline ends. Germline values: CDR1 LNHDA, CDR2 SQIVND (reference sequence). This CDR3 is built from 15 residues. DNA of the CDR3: TGTGCCAGTAGTAGGGCTATAGTTGACGCAGATACGCAGTATTTT. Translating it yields CASSRAIVDADTQYF.

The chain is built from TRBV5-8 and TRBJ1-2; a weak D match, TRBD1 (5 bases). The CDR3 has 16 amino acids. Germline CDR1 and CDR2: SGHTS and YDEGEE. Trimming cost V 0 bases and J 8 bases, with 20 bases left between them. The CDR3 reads CASSLASRQRRHGYTF. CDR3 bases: TGTGCCAGCAGCTTGGCCTCGAGACAGAGGCGACACGGCTACACCTTC.

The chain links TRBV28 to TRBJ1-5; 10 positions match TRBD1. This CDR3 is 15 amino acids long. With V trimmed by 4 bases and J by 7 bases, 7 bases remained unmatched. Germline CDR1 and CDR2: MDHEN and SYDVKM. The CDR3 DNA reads TGTGCCAGCAGTTCGGGACAGGGGATAGAGCAGCCCCAGCATTTT. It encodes CASSSGQGIEQPQHF.

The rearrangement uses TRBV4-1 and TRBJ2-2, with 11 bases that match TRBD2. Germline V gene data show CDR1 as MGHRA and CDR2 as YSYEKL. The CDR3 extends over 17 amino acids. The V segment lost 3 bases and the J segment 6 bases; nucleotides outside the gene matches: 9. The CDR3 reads CASSHLPLAGAPGELFF. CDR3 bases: TGCGCCAGCAGCCATCTACCACTAGCGGGAGCGCCCGGGGAGCTGTTTTTT.

CDR3: CASSQGQGAGYEQYF. The CDR3, as DNA: TGTGCCAGCAGCCAAGGACAGGGGGCTGGGTACGAGCAGTACTTC. The V and J genes are TRBV4-2 and TRBJ2-7; 10 positions agree with TRBD1. Losses at the gene ends were 1 base for V and 4 bases for J; bases not matched to a gene: 4. The CDR3 length is 15 residues. In germline, CDR1 is LGHNA, CDR2 YNFKEQ.

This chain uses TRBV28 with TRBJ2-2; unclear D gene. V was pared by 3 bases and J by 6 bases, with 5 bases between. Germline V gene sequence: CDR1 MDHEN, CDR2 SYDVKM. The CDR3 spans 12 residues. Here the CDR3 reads CASSFGPGELFF. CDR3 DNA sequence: TGTGCCAGCAGTTTTGGCCCCGGGGAGCTGTTTTTT.

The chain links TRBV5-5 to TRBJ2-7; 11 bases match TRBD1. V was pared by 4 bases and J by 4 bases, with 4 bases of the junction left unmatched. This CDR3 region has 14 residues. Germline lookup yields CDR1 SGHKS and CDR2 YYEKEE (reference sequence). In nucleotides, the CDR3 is TGTGCCAGCAGCCCGGGGACAGGGGGGTACGAGCAGTACTTC. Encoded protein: CASSPGTGGYEQYF.

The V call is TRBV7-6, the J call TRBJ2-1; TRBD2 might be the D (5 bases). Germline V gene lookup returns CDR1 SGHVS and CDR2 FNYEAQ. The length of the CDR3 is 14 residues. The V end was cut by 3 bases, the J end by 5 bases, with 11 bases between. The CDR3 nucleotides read TGTGCCAGCAGCTTTTCGAGGGCGAACAATGAGCAGTTCTTC. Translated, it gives CASSFSRANNEQFF. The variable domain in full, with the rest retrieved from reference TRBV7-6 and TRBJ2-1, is GAGVSQSPRYKVTKRGQDVALRCDPISGHVSLYWYRQALGQGPEFLTYFNYEAQQDKSGLPNDRFSAERPEGSISTLTIQRTEQRDSAMYRCASSFSRANNEQFFGPGTRLTVL.

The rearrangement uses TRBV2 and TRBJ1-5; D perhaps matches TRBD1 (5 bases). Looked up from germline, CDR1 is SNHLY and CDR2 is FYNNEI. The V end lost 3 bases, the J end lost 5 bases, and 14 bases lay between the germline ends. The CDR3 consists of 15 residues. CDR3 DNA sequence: TGTGCCAGCAGTGATCCGGCAGGGTTGGATCAGCCCCAGCATTTT. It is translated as CASSDPAGLDQPQHF.

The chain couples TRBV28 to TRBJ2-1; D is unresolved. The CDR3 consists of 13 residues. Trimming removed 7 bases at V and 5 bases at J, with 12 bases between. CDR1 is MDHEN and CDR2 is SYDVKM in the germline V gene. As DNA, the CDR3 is TGTGCCAGCACCCCCCGCCCGGACAATGAGCAGTTCTTC. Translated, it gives CASTPRPDNEQFF. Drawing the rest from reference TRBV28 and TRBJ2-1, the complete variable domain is DVKVTQSSRYLVKRTGEKVFLECVQDMDHENMFWYRQDPGLGLRLIYFSYDVKMKEKGDIPEGYSVSREKKERFSLILESASTNQTSMYLCASTPRPDNEQFFGPGTRLTVL.

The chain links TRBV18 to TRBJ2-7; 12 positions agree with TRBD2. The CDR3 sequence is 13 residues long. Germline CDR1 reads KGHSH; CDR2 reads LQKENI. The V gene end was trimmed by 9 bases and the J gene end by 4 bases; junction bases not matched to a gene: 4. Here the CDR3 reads CASRLAGAYEQYF. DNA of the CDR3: TGTGCCAGTCGACTAGCGGGAGCTTACGAGCAGTACTTC.

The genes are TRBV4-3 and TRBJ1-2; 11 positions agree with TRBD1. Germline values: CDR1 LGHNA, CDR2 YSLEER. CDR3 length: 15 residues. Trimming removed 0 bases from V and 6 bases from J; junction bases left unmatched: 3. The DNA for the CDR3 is TGCGCCAGCAGCCAAGATAGGACAGGGGGCGATGGCTACACCTTC. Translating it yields CASSQDRTGGDGYTF.

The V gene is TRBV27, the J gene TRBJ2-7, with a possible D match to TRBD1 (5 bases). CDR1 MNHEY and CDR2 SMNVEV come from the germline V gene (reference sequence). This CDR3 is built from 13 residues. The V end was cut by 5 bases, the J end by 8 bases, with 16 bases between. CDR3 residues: CASSAPYRTKQYF. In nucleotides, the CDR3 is TGTGCCAGCAGTGCCCCCTACAGGACCAAGCAGTACTTC.

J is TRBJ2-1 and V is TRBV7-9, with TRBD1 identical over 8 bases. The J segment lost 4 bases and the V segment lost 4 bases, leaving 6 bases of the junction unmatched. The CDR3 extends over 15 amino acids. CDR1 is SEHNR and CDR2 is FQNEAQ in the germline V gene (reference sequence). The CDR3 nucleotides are TGTGCCAGCAGCTCCCAGGGGGCCCAGTACAATGAGCAGTTCTTC. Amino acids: CASSSQGAQYNEQFF.

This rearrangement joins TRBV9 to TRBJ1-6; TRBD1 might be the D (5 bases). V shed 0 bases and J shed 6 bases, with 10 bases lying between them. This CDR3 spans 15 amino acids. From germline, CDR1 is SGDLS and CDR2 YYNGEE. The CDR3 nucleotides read TGTGCCAGCAGCGTAGAACCAGGGTTTAATTCACCCCTCCACTTT. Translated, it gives CASSVEPGFNSPLHF.

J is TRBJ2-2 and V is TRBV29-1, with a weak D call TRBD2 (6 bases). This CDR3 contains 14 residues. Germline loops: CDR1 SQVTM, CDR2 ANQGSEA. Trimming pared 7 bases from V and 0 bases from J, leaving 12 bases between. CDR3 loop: CSARGFANTGELFF. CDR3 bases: TGCAGCGCCCGGGGGTTCGCGAACACCGGGGAGCTGTTTTTT.